This T cell receptor beta chain appears in the sequencing data of a study of blood T cells in healthy people across ages. Findings and limits, study-wide: Observed TCR beta diversity per million T cells went down as age went up. This fall followed a roughly linear course with age. Donor CMV status, an unknown factor, possibly confounded changes in expanded clonotypes. Considered underestimates were the diversity estimates obtained from one million T cells.

A second PCR of roughly 7 to 11 cycles used a sample-barcoded 5' primer and a J-beta primer mix. Each cDNA molecule carried a tag from a template-switch adaptor that contained 12 random nucleotides. TCRdb recomputed calls from the 5' RACE reads with MiXCR, one row per CDR3 protein. The sample holds hundreds of thousands of distinct CDR3 sequences, 55% to 70% seen once. This clonotype has more than one count but fewer than ten. Its antigen is as yet unknown. This CDR3 is 15 amino acids long. The germline V gene encodes CDR1 MNHEY and CDR2 SMNVEV (reference sequence). V was clipped by 8 bases and J by 3 bases; unmatched bases: 11.

The genes are TRBV27 and TRBJ2-5; TRBD2 agrees at 8 bases. The sequencing sample was made of blood. This clonotype originated in a man younger than 40 in good health. The CDR3 nucleotides are TGTGCCAGCGGCGGGGGGACTACAGGAAAAGAGACCCAGTACTTC. It encodes CASGGGTTGKETQYF.